This record concerns one T cell receptor (beta chain) sequence. Its cognate antigen is unknown. Terminally differentiated effector memory CD45RA+ cells were excluded from the naive CD8 cells, which were CD45RO-negative and positively selected for CCR7. Repertoires were generated with immunoSEQ multiplex PCR, while TCRdb's copy carries only in-frame clones and drops some. The sample carries some 2,100,000 clones, 93% recorded once. The source of the sample is a study of shared clonotypes between healthy human individuals. Findings of the study overall: Clonotypes shared by all four sorted-subset donors had higher generation probabilities than non-shared clonotypes.

Germline trimming cut 2 bases from V and 4 bases from J; bases unmatched to any gene: 7. Germline lookup yields CDR1 KGHSH and CDR2 LQKENI. This CDR3 spans 16 amino acids. V and J are TRBV18 and TRBJ2-7, with TRBD1 identical over 11 bases. This receptor was taken from a man between 18 and 29 years old in good health. Some clones in this sample may be carry-over from other donors' samples. Sequenced sample: naive CD8+ T cells from PBMCs. The CDR3 loop reads CASSPSIRDRGYEQYF. Written as DNA, the CDR3 is TGTGCCAGCTCACCATCTATTAGGGACAGGGGGTACGAGCAGTACTTC.